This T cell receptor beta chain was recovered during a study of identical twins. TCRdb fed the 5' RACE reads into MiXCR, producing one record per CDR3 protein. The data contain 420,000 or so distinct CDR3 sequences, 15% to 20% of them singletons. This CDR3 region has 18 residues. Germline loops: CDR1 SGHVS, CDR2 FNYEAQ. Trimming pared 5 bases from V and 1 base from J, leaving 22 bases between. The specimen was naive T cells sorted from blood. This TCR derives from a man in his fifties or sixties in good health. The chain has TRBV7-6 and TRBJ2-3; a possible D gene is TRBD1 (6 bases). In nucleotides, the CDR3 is TGTGCCAGCAGCGGCAAGAGGGGGACCCTTCCCGGCACAGATACGCAGTATTTT. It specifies CASSGKRGTLPGTDTQYF.